Listed below are T cell receptor beta chains from one sample, sequenced in a study of T cell responses to AZD1222 COVID-19 vaccine. Repertoires were generated with immunoSEQ multiplex PCR, while TCRdb's copy carries only in-frame clones and drops some. The sample holds approximately 67,000 clones, 83% seen once. This specimen was peripheral blood, taken 28 days after the second AZD1222 dose. Every receptor here comes from an adult who received the AZD1222 COVID-19 vaccine. The CDR3 runs from the conserved cysteine through the conserved F or W. A D gene is named only where the DNA matches it firmly. Clone size appears in some rows only: once, few, many, or a class for an expanded clone.

CDR3aa,CDR3nt,abundance,j_gene,v_gene,d_gene,len
CATRPIGGTYSGNTIYF,TGTGCCACCCGCCCAATTGGAGGCACATACTCTGGAAACACCATATATTTT,-,TRBJ1-3,TRBV4-2,-,17
CASTPGRTTEAFF,TGTGCCAGCACCCCTGGAAGGACCACTGAAGCTTTCTTT,-,TRBJ1-1,TRBV6-2/TRBV6-3,-,13
CASSLTSANYGYTF,TGTGCCAGCAGCCTGACATCTGCTAACTATGGCTACACCTTC,-,TRBJ1-2,TRBV28,-,14
CASSFREYNEQFF,TGTGCCAGCAGCTTTAGGGAATACAATGAGCAGTTCTTC,-,TRBJ2-1,TRBV7-2,-,13
CASSREAGTGGDEQYF,TGCGCCAGCAGCCGCGAGGCTGGGACAGGGGGCGACGAGCAGTACTTC,-,TRBJ2-7,TRBV4-3,TRBD1,16
CSVGREGAEQYF,TGCAGCGTTGGTAGAGAAGGCGCCGAGCAGTACTTC,-,TRBJ2-7,TRBV29-1,-,12
CASSQTPLAGLAGESTKNIQYF,TGTGCCAGCAGCCAAACCCCTCTCGCTGGACTAGCGGGGGAGTCAACCAAAAACATTCAGTACTTC,-,TRBJ2-4,TRBV14,TRBD2,22
CSGRTAAYEQYF,TGCAGCGGGAGGACAGCCGCCTACGAGCAGTACTTC,-,TRBJ2-7,TRBV29-1,-,12
CASSPNRVSQYF,TGTGCCAGCAGCCCGAACAGGGTTTCGCAGTATTTT,-,TRBJ2-3,TRBV5-5,-,12
CASSEGQGYYGYTF,TGTGCCAGCAGTGAAGGACAGGGGTACTATGGCTACACCTTC,-,TRBJ1-2,TRBV6-1,TRBD1,14
CASSERVSNQPQHF,TGTGCCAGCAGTGAGAGGGTTTCCAATCAGCCCCAGCATTTT,-,TRBJ1-5,TRBV6-1,-,14
CASSFYPPKTSNTEAFF,TGTGCCAGCAGTTTTTATCCACCCAAGACCTCTAACACTGAAGCTTTCTTT,-,TRBJ1-1,TRBV28,-,17
CASSPGQADEQYF,TGCGCCAGCAGTCCGGGACAGGCGGACGAGCAGTACTTC,few,TRBJ2-7,TRBV5-1,TRBD1,13
CASRGGLGNTIYF,TGTGCCAGCAGGGGGGGCCTTGGAAACACCATATATTTT,-,TRBJ1-3,TRBV6-5,-,13
CASSSRIGPRTLF,TGTGCCAGCAGCAGTAGGATAGGACCCCGTACCCTGTTC,-,TRBJ2-6,TRBV12-3/TRBV12-4,-,13